A selection of T cell receptor beta chains follows, all from one sample in a study of control samples from healthy donors and cancer patients. Profiling relied on immunoSEQ multiplex PCR, and the TCRdb table lists in-frame clones only, not all of them. The table lists approximately 110,000 clones, just over 90% of them singletons, with 6% to 8% in the top ten. What was sequenced was blood. All receptors derive from a woman between 18 and 29 years old in good health. The CDR3 runs from the conserved cysteine through the conserved F or W. Each record gives: D gene, V gene, CDR3 length, J gene, clone size, CDR3 DNA, CDR3 protein. The D gene is left open where the match is weak. Clone size, where shown, is once, few, many, or a class for clones that have expanded.

D gene: -; V gene: TRBV7-6; CDR3 length: 15; J gene: TRBJ1-1; clone size: once; CDR3 DNA: TGTGCCAGCAGCTTAGCCCCGCAGGGGCAATCTGAAGCTTTCTTT; CDR3 protein: CASSLAPQGQSEAFF
D gene: -; V gene: TRBV4-3; CDR3 length: 17; J gene: TRBJ2-7; clone size: -; CDR3 DNA: TGCGCCAGCAGCCAAGATCAGGTGGTCGGGTTTACCTACGAGCAGTACTTC; CDR3 protein: CASSQDQVVGFTYEQYF
D gene: -; V gene: TRBV28; CDR3 length: 13; J gene: TRBJ2-5; clone size: -; CDR3 DNA: TGTGCCAGCATACGTTCCGGGTATGAGACCCAGTACTTC; CDR3 protein: CASIRSGYETQYF
D gene: -; V gene: TRBV10-3; CDR3 length: 13; J gene: TRBJ2-2; clone size: -; CDR3 DNA: TGTGCCATCAGCGGATCAGACACCGGGGAGCTGTTTTTT; CDR3 protein: CAISGSDTGELFF
D gene: TRBD2; V gene: TRBV4-3; CDR3 length: 16; J gene: TRBJ2-2; clone size: few; CDR3 DNA: TGCGCCAGCAGCCAATTAGCGGGAGGGAACACCGGGGAGCTGTTTTTT; CDR3 protein: CASSQLAGGNTGELFF
D gene: -; V gene: TRBV18; CDR3 length: 13; J gene: TRBJ1-1; clone size: once; CDR3 DNA: TGTGCCAGCTCACCACCGGGCGGGACGAGAGCTTTCTTT; CDR3 protein: CASSPPGGTRAFF
D gene: TRBD1; V gene: TRBV15; CDR3 length: 14; J gene: TRBJ1-1; clone size: -; CDR3 DNA: TGTGCCACCACTGGGACAGTCATGAACACTGAAGCTTTCTTT; CDR3 protein: CATTGTVMNTEAFF
D gene: -; V gene: TRBV6-5; CDR3 length: 12; J gene: TRBJ2-2; clone size: -; CDR3 DNA: TGTGCCAGCATTAGCTACGCCGGGGAGCTGTTTTTT; CDR3 protein: CASISYAGELFF
D gene: -; V gene: TRBV25-1; CDR3 length: 15; J gene: TRBJ2-5; clone size: -; CDR3 DNA: TGTGCCAGCAGTGAATCCCGGACATTACAAGAGACCCAGTACTTC; CDR3 protein: CASSESRTLQETQYF
D gene: -; V gene: TRBV4-1; CDR3 length: 15; J gene: TRBJ1-1; clone size: once; CDR3 DNA: TGCGCCAGCAGCCAAGAACAAAGAAGGAACACTGAAGCTTTCTTT; CDR3 protein: CASSQEQRRNTEAFF
D gene: -; V gene: TRBV28; CDR3 length: 17; J gene: TRBJ2-7; clone size: once; CDR3 DNA: TGTGCCAGCAGTCCAACACGACCGACAGTTTCCCCCTACGAGCAGTACTTC; CDR3 protein: CASSPTRPTVSPYEQYF
D gene: -; V gene: TRBV6-5; CDR3 length: 11; J gene: TRBJ2-1; clone size: -; CDR3 DNA: TGTGCCAGCACTAGTTATAATGAGCAGTTCTTC; CDR3 protein: CASTSYNEQFF
D gene: TRBD1; V gene: TRBV28; CDR3 length: 14; J gene: TRBJ1-5; clone size: -; CDR3 DNA: TGTGCCAGCAGTTCGGCAGGGGGCCCTCAGCCCCAGCATTTT; CDR3 protein: CASSSAGGPQPQHF
D gene: -; V gene: TRBV6-5; CDR3 length: 16; J gene: TRBJ2-3; clone size: -; CDR3 DNA: TGTGCCAGCAGTTACTCGAGTTATCCCGACACAGATACGCAGTATTTT; CDR3 protein: CASSYSSYPDTDTQYF
D gene: -; V gene: TRBV5-6; CDR3 length: 11; J gene: TRBJ2-7; clone size: -; CDR3 DNA: TGTGCCAGCAGCGGAAGGTACGAGCAGTACTTC; CDR3 protein: CASSGRYEQYF
D gene: TRBD1; V gene: TRBV6-2/TRBV6-3; CDR3 length: 16; J gene: TRBJ2-3; clone size: -; CDR3 DNA: TGTGCCAGCAGTTACCAGACAGGGTTGAGGGCAGATACGCAGTATTTT; CDR3 protein: CASSYQTGLRADTQYF
D gene: TRBD1; V gene: TRBV7-9; CDR3 length: 15; J gene: TRBJ1-1; clone size: -; CDR3 DNA: TGTGCCAGCAGCTTCCAGGGGGCGAGGGACACTGAAGCTTTCTTT; CDR3 protein: CASSFQGARDTEAFF
D gene: TRBD2; V gene: TRBV7-6; CDR3 length: 15; J gene: TRBJ2-5; clone size: -; CDR3 DNA: TGTGCCAGCAGCCCACGGGGAGCGGGAGTTGCGACCCAGTACTTC; CDR3 protein: CASSPRGAGVATQYF
D gene: TRBD1; V gene: TRBV19; CDR3 length: 14; J gene: TRBJ2-2; clone size: -; CDR3 DNA: TGTGCCAGTAGTAACAGGGGGCGGACCGGGGAGCTGTTTTTT; CDR3 protein: CASSNRGRTGELFF
D gene: TRBD1; V gene: TRBV7-9; CDR3 length: 16; J gene: TRBJ2-7; clone size: few; CDR3 DNA: TGTGCCAGCAGCTTAGCGAAGGGAACAGGGGCCTACGAGCAGTACTTC; CDR3 protein: CASSLAKGTGAYEQYF
D gene: -; V gene: TRBV3-1/TRBV3-2; CDR3 length: 15; J gene: TRBJ1-1; clone size: -; CDR3 DNA: TGTGCCAGCAGCCAAGAGACGGTGTTGAACACTGAAGCTTTCTTT; CDR3 protein: CASSQETVLNTEAFF
D gene: TRBD2; V gene: TRBV19; CDR3 length: 17; J gene: TRBJ2-3; clone size: -; CDR3 DNA: TGTGCCAGTAGTCCTCGGACTAGCGGGACAGTTAGAGATACGCAGTATTTT; CDR3 protein: CASSPRTSGTVRDTQYF
D gene: TRBD2; V gene: TRBV30; CDR3 length: 13; J gene: TRBJ2-7; clone size: -; CDR3 DNA: TGTGCTCGTGGACTAGCGGGCTCTTACGAGCAGTACTTC; CDR3 protein: CARGLAGSYEQYF
D gene: -; V gene: TRBV3-1/TRBV3-2; CDR3 length: 15; J gene: TRBJ1-3; clone size: once; CDR3 DNA: TGTGCCAGCAGCCAAAGTACAGTCTGGGAAAACACCATATATTTT; CDR3 protein: CASSQSTVWENTIYF
D gene: -; V gene: TRBV12-3/TRBV12-4; CDR3 length: 12; J gene: TRBJ1-1; clone size: -; CDR3 DNA: TGTGCCAGCAGGGACCCACTGCGTGAAGCTTTCTTT; CDR3 protein: CASRDPLREAFF
D gene: TRBD1; V gene: TRBV7-2; CDR3 length: 15; J gene: TRBJ2-5; clone size: -; CDR3 DNA: TGTGCCAGCAGCTTAGTCGGGACAGGAACCAGGACCCAGTACTTC; CDR3 protein: CASSLVGTGTRTQYF
D gene: TRBD1; V gene: TRBV7-9; CDR3 length: 16; J gene: TRBJ2-7; clone size: few; CDR3 DNA: TGTGCCAGCAGCCTAACCCCGGGCAGGGGGCGGGACGAGCAGTACTTC; CDR3 protein: CASSLTPGRGRDEQYF
D gene: -; V gene: TRBV6-6; CDR3 length: 12; J gene: TRBJ2-7; clone size: once; CDR3 DNA: TGTGCCAGCAGTAGGGACGTCCACGAGCAGTACTTC; CDR3 protein: CASSRDVHEQYF
D gene: -; V gene: TRBV5-1; CDR3 length: 19; J gene: TRBJ1-5; clone size: -; CDR3 DNA: TGCGCCAGCAGCTTAGCCTCGGATCTCGTAGGGCAGATCAATCAGCCCCAGCATTTT; CDR3 protein: CASSLASDLVGQINQPQHF
D gene: -; V gene: TRBV4-3; CDR3 length: 15; J gene: TRBJ2-2; clone size: -; CDR3 DNA: TGCGCCAGCAGCCAAGATCGCGAAGGGACCGGGGAGCTGTTTTTT; CDR3 protein: CASSQDREGTGELFF
D gene: TRBD1; V gene: TRBV28; CDR3 length: 14; J gene: TRBJ1-5; clone size: -; CDR3 DNA: TGTGCCAGCAGACGGACAGGACGAGTTCAGCCCCAGCATTTT; CDR3 protein: CASRRTGRVQPQHF
D gene: TRBD2; V gene: TRBV6-5; CDR3 length: 15; J gene: TRBJ2-7; clone size: -; CDR3 DNA: TGTGCCAGCAGTTACCTAGCGGGACCCTACTACGAGCAGTACTTC; CDR3 protein: CASSYLAGPYYEQYF
D gene: TRBD1; V gene: TRBV30; CDR3 length: 14; J gene: TRBJ1-5; clone size: -; CDR3 DNA: TGTGCCTGTTCACAGGGGTACGGCAATCAGCCCCAGCATTTT; CDR3 protein: CACSQGYGNQPQHF
D gene: TRBD1; V gene: TRBV5-7; CDR3 length: 15; J gene: TRBJ1-5; clone size: -; CDR3 DNA: TGTGCCAGCAGCTGGTCACAGGGGAGGAATCAGCCCCAGCATTTT; CDR3 protein: CASSWSQGRNQPQHF
D gene: -; V gene: TRBV27; CDR3 length: 16; J gene: TRBJ2-3; clone size: -; CDR3 DNA: TGTGCCAGCAGTTTATCCTTACCAAGGGGGACAGATACGCAGTATTTT; CDR3 protein: CASSLSLPRGTDTQYF
D gene: -; V gene: TRBV2; CDR3 length: 15; J gene: TRBJ2-7; clone size: -; CDR3 DNA: TGTGCCAGCAGAGCCCCGGGCAGGGCGGCCTACGAGCAGTACTTC; CDR3 protein: CASRAPGRAAYEQYF
D gene: -; V gene: TRBV11-1; CDR3 length: 11; J gene: TRBJ2-7; clone size: -; CDR3 DNA: TGTGCCAGCAGCTTAACGTCCGAGCAGTACTTC; CDR3 protein: CASSLTSEQYF
D gene: TRBD2; V gene: TRBV28; CDR3 length: 16; J gene: TRBJ2-3; clone size: -; CDR3 DNA: TGTGCCAGCATTAGCGGGGGTTACCCTAGCACAGATACGCAGTATTTT; CDR3 protein: CASISGGYPSTDTQYF
D gene: -; V gene: TRBV6-5; CDR3 length: 11; J gene: TRBJ1-1; clone size: -; CDR3 DNA: TGTGCCAGCACCGAGGGGGGAGCAGCTTTCTTT; CDR3 protein: CASTEGGAAFF
D gene: -; V gene: TRBV28; CDR3 length: 12; J gene: TRBJ1-1; clone size: -; CDR3 DNA: TGTGCCAGCAATGGGGGGCGAACTGAAGCTTTCTTT; CDR3 protein: CASNGGRTEAFF
D gene: TRBD2; V gene: TRBV7-2; CDR3 length: 14; J gene: TRBJ2-3; clone size: -; CDR3 DNA: TGTGCCAGCCAACCTCCGGGGGGGCGAAATACGCAGTATTTT; CDR3 protein: CASQPPGGRNTQYF
D gene: -; V gene: TRBV10-2; CDR3 length: 15; J gene: TRBJ2-7; clone size: -; CDR3 DNA: TGCGCCAGCAGAAAGACTAGTCGCCAATCCTACGAGCAGTACTTC; CDR3 protein: CASRKTSRQSYEQYF
D gene: TRBD2; V gene: TRBV9; CDR3 length: 17; J gene: TRBJ2-7; clone size: -; CDR3 DNA: TGTGCCAGCAGCGTTTCGGTTTCGACTAGCGGGATTCACGAGCAGTACTTC; CDR3 protein: CASSVSVSTSGIHEQYF
D gene: TRBD1; V gene: TRBV6-1; CDR3 length: 16; J gene: TRBJ2-2; clone size: once; CDR3 DNA: TGTGCCAGCAGTGGACAGGGGAAGGGGGAAACCGGGGAGCTGTTTTTT; CDR3 protein: CASSGQGKGETGELFF
D gene: TRBD1; V gene: TRBV5-1; CDR3 length: 18; J gene: TRBJ1-4; clone size: once; CDR3 DNA: TGCGCCAGCAGCTTGGCCCCGGACAGGGGAGCAACTAATGAAAAACTGTTTTTT; CDR3 protein: CASSLAPDRGATNEKLFF
D gene: -; V gene: TRBV28; CDR3 length: 15; J gene: TRBJ1-5; clone size: -; CDR3 DNA: TGTGCCAGCAGTTTAATAGGCACCCACAATCAGCCCCAGCATTTT; CDR3 protein: CASSLIGTHNQPQHF
D gene: -; V gene: TRBV6-1; CDR3 length: 16; J gene: TRBJ1-2; clone size: -; CDR3 DNA: TGTGCCAGCAGTGAATCCCATATTACCTCTAACTATGGCTACACCTTC; CDR3 protein: CASSESHITSNYGYTF
D gene: TRBD1; V gene: TRBV5-1; CDR3 length: 14; J gene: TRBJ2-3; clone size: -; CDR3 DNA: TGCGCCAGCAGCTCCCGACAGGGCCCAGATACGCAGTATTTT; CDR3 protein: CASSSRQGPDTQYF
D gene: TRBD1; V gene: TRBV30; CDR3 length: 15; J gene: TRBJ1-3; clone size: -; CDR3 DNA: TGTGCCTGGAGTTTTTCAGGGGGAGGTGGAAACACCATATATTTT; CDR3 protein: CAWSFSGGGGNTIYF
D gene: -; V gene: TRBV5-1; CDR3 length: 16; J gene: TRBJ1-3; clone size: -; CDR3 DNA: TGCGCCAGCAGCGGTAGGGACTCCGGCTCTGGAAACACCATATATTTT; CDR3 protein: CASSGRDSGSGNTIYF
D gene: -; V gene: TRBV24-1; CDR3 length: 15; J gene: TRBJ2-3; clone size: -; CDR3 DNA: TGTGCCACCAGTGATCGGATCCGTAACACAGATACGCAGTATTTT; CDR3 protein: CATSDRIRNTDTQYF
D gene: TRBD2; V gene: TRBV7-9; CDR3 length: 13; J gene: TRBJ2-2; clone size: few; CDR3 DNA: TGTGCCAGCAAGCGGGAGGGCACCGGGGAGCTGTTTTTT; CDR3 protein: CASKREGTGELFF
D gene: TRBD2; V gene: TRBV6-2/TRBV6-3; CDR3 length: 19; J gene: TRBJ2-7; clone size: -; CDR3 DNA: TGTGCCAGCAGCCATACACCCGCTAGCGGGGCGTCTTACTCCTACGAGCAGTACTTC; CDR3 protein: CASSHTPASGASYSYEQYF
D gene: TRBD1; V gene: TRBV5-4; CDR3 length: 14; J gene: TRBJ2-7; clone size: -; CDR3 DNA: TGTGCCAGCAGTCCGGGACAGAAGAATCACGAGCAGTACTTC; CDR3 protein: CASSPGQKNHEQYF
D gene: -; V gene: TRBV29-1; CDR3 length: 13; J gene: TRBJ1-4; clone size: -; CDR3 DNA: TGCAGCGTTGAAGTTGGGGAAAGCGAAAAACTGTTTTTT; CDR3 protein: CSVEVGESEKLFF
D gene: -; V gene: TRBV15; CDR3 length: 16; J gene: TRBJ2-1; clone size: -; CDR3 DNA: TGTGCCACCAGCAGAGGGAAGGGGACGCTATACAATGAGCAGTTCTTC; CDR3 protein: CATSRGKGTLYNEQFF
D gene: -; V gene: TRBV29-1; CDR3 length: 10; J gene: TRBJ2-7; clone size: -; CDR3 DNA: TGCAGCGCAGGGGACTACGAGCAGTACTTC; CDR3 protein: CSAGDYEQYF
D gene: -; V gene: TRBV7-2; CDR3 length: 16; J gene: TRBJ1-4; clone size: once; CDR3 DNA: TGTGCCAGCAGCTTAGACATGGGGACGGCTAATGAAAAACTGTTTTTT; CDR3 protein: CASSLDMGTANEKLFF
D gene: -; V gene: TRBV7-3; CDR3 length: 16; J gene: TRBJ2-5; clone size: once; CDR3 DNA: TGTGCCAGCAGCTTAACGGGGCAGGGTGGAGGAGAGACCCAGTACTTC; CDR3 protein: CASSLTGQGGGETQYF